This T cell receptor (beta chain) is from a study of blood T cell repertoires in COVID-19. TCRdb keeps only in-frame clones here, not all; method: immunoSEQ multiplex PCR. The sample comprises about 260,000 clones, 80% to 90% of which are singletons, and roughly 3.9% rests with the top ten. The CDR3 spans 15 residues. Germline V CDR1 and CDR2: ENHRY, SYGVKD. The V gene end was trimmed by 2 bases and the J gene end by 0 bases; junction bases not matched to a gene: 0. Regarding this clone: This sample includes further DNA sequences coding for the same CDR3.

Sample: PBMCs or T cells enriched from blood (not recorded which). This chain joins TRBV10-3 and TRBJ2-2, with TRBD1 matching over 7 bases. This sequence was found in a woman in her twenties or thirties with acute COVID-19. CDR3 amino acids: CAISEQGANTGELFF. The DNA for the CDR3 is TGTGCCATCAGTGAGCAGGGGGCGAACACCGGGGAGCTGTTTTTT.